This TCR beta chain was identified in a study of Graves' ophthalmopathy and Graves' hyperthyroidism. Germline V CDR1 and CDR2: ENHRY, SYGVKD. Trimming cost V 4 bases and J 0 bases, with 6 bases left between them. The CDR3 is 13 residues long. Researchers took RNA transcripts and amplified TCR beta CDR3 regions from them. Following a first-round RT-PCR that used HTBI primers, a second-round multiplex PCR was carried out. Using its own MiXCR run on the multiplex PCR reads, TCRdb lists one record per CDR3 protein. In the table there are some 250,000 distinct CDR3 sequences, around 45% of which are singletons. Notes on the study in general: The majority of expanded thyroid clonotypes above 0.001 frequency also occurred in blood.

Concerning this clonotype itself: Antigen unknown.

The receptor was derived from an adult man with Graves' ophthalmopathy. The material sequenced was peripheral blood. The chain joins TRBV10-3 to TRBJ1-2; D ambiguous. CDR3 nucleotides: TGTGCCATCAGTGTAAATTCTAACTATGGCTACACCTTC. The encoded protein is CAISVNSNYGYTF.